This TCR beta chain was found in a study of blood T cell repertoires in COVID-19. The overall study: Both acute and convalescent COVID-19 samples were obtained from the United States, Italy and Spain. T cells, B-cell-depleted T cells, or PBMCs provided the cDNA or gDNA that served as material.

CDR1 and CDR2 from the germline V gene are MDHEN and SYDVKM. This CDR3 is built from 14 residues. Germline trimming cut 7 bases from V and 3 bases from J; bases unmatched to any gene: 6. In the authors' workflow: Amplifying reference gene primers gave estimates of nucleated cell counts. Sequencing was performed with immunoSEQ multiplex PCR; in TCRdb, only in-frame clones are kept and a portion is missing. The V and J calls and clone size come from that table; D and trimming were worked out from the DNA. Seen here are approximately 300,000 clones, around nine tenths observed once, and the top ten hold about 2.7%.

The rearrangement uses TRBV28 and TRBJ1-5, with TRBD1 matching over 7 bases. Specimen: PBMCs or T cells enriched from blood (not recorded which). This receptor was obtained from a woman in her late teens or twenties who had recovered from COVID-19. The CDR3 nucleotides read TGTGCCAGCAAGAGACAGGGATTCAATCAGCCCCAGCATTTT. Translating gives CASKRQGFNQPQHF.